The 14 T cell receptor beta chains reported below all come from one sample, sequenced in a study of blood T cell repertoires in COVID-19. Profiled with immunoSEQ multiplex PCR; TCRdb holds only in-frame clones, not every one. This sample has 55,000 to 75,000 clones, with around four fifths found just once. The specimen was peripheral blood. The receptor source for this set is a human donor in a cohort sampled during active COVID-19.

The gene calls are TRBV15 and TRBJ1-5; D is possibly TRBD1 (5 bases). V dropped 3 bases and J dropped 0 bases, with 12 bases sitting between them. CDR1 is LNHNV and CDR2 is YYDKDF in the germline V gene (reference sequence). The CDR3 sequence is 16 residues long. The CDR3 protein is CATSRDPGYSNQPQHF. CDR3 nucleotide sequence: TGTGCCACCAGCAGGGACCCAGGGTATAGCAATCAGCCCCAGCATTTT.

This clone was found a few times. The V and J genes are TRBV27 and TRBJ2-7, with TRBD1 matching 7 bases. Germline V gene data show CDR1 as MNHEY and CDR2 as SMNVEV (reference sequence). V dropped 5 bases and J dropped 6; count of bases not matched to a gene: 10. CDR3 length: 14 amino acids. This CDR3 is CASSLRQGRLEQYF. The CDR3 DNA is TGTGCCAGCAGTCTGAGACAGGGTCGGCTCGAGCAGTACTTC.

The chain carries TRBV27 and TRBJ1-2; no reliable D call. The V and J ends lost 6 bases and 5 bases respectively, with 22 bases between them. The CDR3 contains 16 residues. Germline V gene sequence: CDR1 MNHEY, CDR2 SMNVEV (reference sequence). The CDR3 protein is CASRLSGGARAYGYTF. The CDR3 nucleotides are TGTGCCAGCAGACTCTCCGGAGGAGCCCGGGCTTATGGCTACACCTTC.

V usage is TRBV18 and J usage is TRBJ1-3, with TRBD1 identical over 7 bases. The germline CDR1 and CDR2 sequences are KGHSH and LQKENI. The CDR3 loop spans 15 amino acids. Trimming cost V 4 bases and J 2 bases; bases outside gene matches: 5. The CDR3 here is CASSRGQRTGNTIYF. The CDR3 DNA reads TGTGCCAGCTCACGGGGACAGAGGACTGGAAACACCATATATTTT.

The chain combines TRBV5-1 with TRBJ2-1; possibly TRBD2 for D (6 bases). This CDR3 contains 15 residues. Germline V gene data show CDR1 as SGHRS and CDR2 as YFSETQ. The germline V and J ends were trimmed by 1 base and 9 bases, with 17 bases remaining between them. In DNA, the CDR3 is TGCGCCAGCAGCTTGATGGGAGGCGCCTTGGGTGAGCAGTTCTTC. It is translated as CASSLMGGALGEQFF.

The genes are TRBV5-6 and TRBJ1-1; 7 bases agree with TRBD1. Per the germline V gene, CDR1 is SGHDT and CDR2 is YYEEEE. The V and J ends lost 4 bases and 3 bases, in that order; junction bases with no gene match: 3. This CDR3 region has 13 residues. CDR3 amino acids: CASSRDRDTEAFF. The CDR3 nucleotides are TGTGCCAGCAGCCGAGACAGGGACACTGAAGCTTTCTTT.

In DNA form, the CDR3 reads TGTGCCAGCAGCTTGGGAGGGACTAGCGGGGCCTACGAGCAGTACTTC. It translates to CASSLGGTSGAYEQYF. The chain has TRBV5-4 and TRBJ2-7; 13 nucleotides match TRBD2. The trim removed 0 bases at V and 2 bases at J, leaving 2 bases unmatched. This CDR3 is built from 16 residues. Germline CDR1 and CDR2: SGHNT and YYREEE (reference sequence). The variable domain in full, with the rest retrieved from reference TRBV5-4 and TRBJ2-7, is ETGVTQSPTHLIKTRGQQVTLRCSSQSGHNTVSWYQQALGQGPQFIFQYYREEENGRGNFPPRFSGLQFPNYSSELNVNALELDDSALYLCASSLGGTSGAYEQYFGPGTRLTVT.

This clone was observed a handful of times. The J gene is TRBJ1-2, the V gene TRBV4-1; no definite D call. Trimming took off 3 bases at V and 8 bases at J, with 19 bases between the two ends. CDR3 length: 15 amino acids. The germline V gene has CDR1 MGHRA and CDR2 YSYEKL. The CDR3 sequence is CASSQGWGVGFGYTF. For the CDR3, the DNA is TGCGCCAGCAGCCAGGGTTGGGGAGTCGGCTTCGGCTACACCTTC.

With respect to this clone: Other DNA sequences from this sample encode an identical CDR3 as well. The rearrangement uses TRBV5-1 and TRBJ2-7; the match to TRBD1 covers 10 bases. V was pared by 0 bases and J by 5 bases, with 2 bases of the junction left unmatched. Germline CDR1 reads SGHRS; CDR2 reads YFSETQ. The CDR3 is 14 residues long. This CDR3 is CASSLEGTGDEQYF. CDR3 DNA: TGCGCCAGCAGCTTGGAGGGGACAGGGGACGAGCAGTACTTC.

The rearrangement joins TRBV9 to TRBJ1-2; 8 positions agree with TRBD1. V dropped 3 bases and J dropped 4; count of bases not matched to a gene: 5. CDR3 length: 14 amino acids. Germline-derived CDR1 and CDR2 are SGDLS and YYNGEE. The CDR3 coding sequence is TGTGCCAGCAGCGACAGGGGGGGCCTCTATGGCTACACCTTC. This codes for CASSDRGGLYGYTF.

The V gene is TRBV11-2, the J gene TRBJ2-1; D may be TRBD2 (5 bases). V lost 4 bases, J lost 7 bases, and 23 bases lay in between. The CDR3 is 17 amino acids. Germline loops: CDR1 SGHAT, CDR2 FQNNGV. The CDR3: CASSSLSLDRRGNEQFF. In DNA form, the CDR3 reads TGTGCCAGCAGCTCCCTATCCCTGGACCGACGAGGGAATGAGCAGTTCTTC.

The DNA for the CDR3 is TGTGCCACGCGCCAGCGGGACAGGGGCCAAAGGGGGAATTCACCCCTCCACTTT. It is translated as CATRQRDRGQRGNSPLHF. J is TRBJ1-6 and V is TRBV10-3; 10 bases are shared with TRBD1. Unmatched junction bases numbered 19, after V lost 10 bases and J lost 7 bases. The CDR3 extends over 18 amino acids. Germline V CDR1 and CDR2: ENHRY, SYGVKD.

The gene calls are TRBV4-1 and TRBJ1-4; D remains unclear. V was cut by 1 base and J by 3 bases, with 12 bases left in between. Germline V lookup: CDR1 MGHRA, CDR2 YSYEKL. CDR3 length: 16 amino acids. CDR3 DNA sequence: TGCGCCAGCAGCCAAGGGGAGGGCAGATCTAATGAAAAACTGTTTTTT. Protein sequence: CASSQGEGRSNEKLFF.

The V and J genes are TRBV9 and TRBJ1-1; the D is unclear. The CDR3 is 14 residues long. Trimming removed 3 bases at V and 4 bases at J, with 13 bases between. Germline CDR1 is SGDLS and CDR2 is YYNGEE. CDR3 in amino acids: CASSARGQSTEAFF. The CDR3 nucleotides read TGTGCCAGCAGCGCCCGTGGGCAGTCCACTGAAGCTTTCTTT.